The rows below give T cell receptor beta chains drawn from one sample of a study of identical twins. TCRdb used MiXCR to reprocess the 5' RACE reads, holding one entry per CDR3 protein. Among under 500,000 distinct CDR3 sequences listed, around 15% were seen once. These data also featured in a second study, about yellow fever vaccine responses in identical twins.

Sequenced input: CD4+ T cells sorted from blood. The receptors stem from a woman between 18 and 30 years old in good health. The CDR3 runs from the conserved cysteine through the conserved F or W. A D gene is named only where the DNA matches it firmly. Only part of the rows carry a size: once, few, many, or a class if the clone is expanded.

many,TRBJ1-3,.,TRBV6-5,CASSYERIGNTIYF,TGTGCCAGCAGTTACGAAAGGATTGGAAACACCATATATTTT
many,TRBJ2-2,TRBD1,TRBV7-2,CASSSPGQGRTGELFF,TGTGCCAGCAGCTCCCCTGGACAGGGTCGGACCGGGGAGCTGTTTTTT
.,TRBJ1-1,.,TRBV12-3/TRBV12-4,CASSPPYANEAFF,TGTGCCAGCAGTCCCCCCTACGCGAATGAAGCTTTCTTT
many,TRBJ1-4,.,TRBV12-3/TRBV12-4,CASSPGTTEKLFF,TGTGCCAGCAGTCCCGGGACAACTGAAAAACTGTTTTTT
.,TRBJ2-7,.,TRBV9,CASSVAGLDEQYF,TGTGCCAGCAGCGTAGCGGGGCTGGACGAGCAGTACTTC
.,TRBJ2-1,TRBD2,TRBV6-1,CATRPILAGTEQFF,TGTGCCACCAGACCTATACTAGCGGGGACTGAGCAGTTCTTC
.,TRBJ2-4,.,TRBV13,CASVVRDVTGNIQYF,TGTGCCAGTGTGGTACGGGACGTCACTGGAAACATTCAGTACTTC
many,TRBJ2-1,.,TRBV5-1,CASSRDTGLPYNEQFF,TGCGCCAGCAGCAGAGACACAGGGCTCCCCTACAATGAGCAGTTCTTC
few,TRBJ2-4,.,TRBV3-1,CASSQVMSVLAKNIQYF,TGTGCCAGCAGCCAAGTGATGTCCGTCTTAGCCAAAAACATTCAGTACTTC
few,TRBJ1-5,.,TRBV12-3/TRBV12-4,CASSLVRDDQPQHF,TGTGCCAGCAGTTTAGTCAGGGATGATCAGCCCCAGCATTTT
.,TRBJ2-5,.,TRBV12-2,CASRLETGTGAETQYF,TGTGCAAGTCGCTTAGAGACCGGGACAGGGGCAGAGACCCAGTACTTC
once,TRBJ2-3,TRBD2,TRBV13,CASSTAILLAGGPDTQYF,TGTGCCAGCAGCACCGCAATACTTCTAGCGGGGGGGCCAGATACGCAGTATTTT
.,TRBJ2-6,.,TRBV27,CASSLWRGRGANVLTF,TGTGCCAGCAGTTTATGGAGGGGGCGTGGGGCCAACGTCCTGACTTTC
few,TRBJ2-7,.,TRBV28,CATTRGRGPPGEQYF,TGTGCCACTACTCGGGGACGGGGGCCCCCCGGCGAGCAGTACTTC
few,TRBJ1-5,TRBD1,TRBV7-3,CASSSRGQQVQPQHF,TGTGCCAGCAGCTCCAGGGGGCAGCAGGTACAGCCCCAGCATTTT
few,TRBJ2-6,.,TRBV12-3/TRBV12-4,CASSLGRGAGANVLTF,TGTGCCAGCAGTTTAGGGAGGGGTGCTGGGGCCAACGTCCTGACTTTC
few,TRBJ2-6,.,TRBV12-3/TRBV12-4,CASRKDSLRSSGANVLTF,TGTGCCAGCAGGAAGGACAGTTTAAGGTCCTCTGGGGCCAACGTCCTGACTTTC
.,TRBJ2-5,TRBD2,TRBV9,CASSPLIGGGETQYF,TGTGCCAGCAGCCCTCTGATTGGCGGGGGGGAGACCCAGTACTTC
many,TRBJ2-7,TRBD1,TRBV2,CASRVLGQLYEQYF,TGTGCCAGCAGGGTGTTGGGACAGCTCTACGAGCAGTACTTC
many,TRBJ1-1,.,TRBV12-3/TRBV12-4,CASRVTGIAEAFF,TGTGCCAGCAGGGTCACAGGGATCGCTGAAGCTTTCTTT
.,TRBJ2-2,.,TRBV5-1,CASSLRGMTGELFF,TGCGCCAGCAGCTTGCGGGGAATGACCGGGGAGCTGTTTTTT
.,TRBJ2-3,TRBD1,TRBV5-1,CASRIPGQGKNTQYF,TGCGCCAGCAGAATTCCGGGACAGGGGAAAAATACGCAGTATTTT
.,TRBJ2-7,.,TRBV28,CASSSLDGQFFTYEQYF,TGTGCCAGCAGTTCCCTAGATGGACAGTTCTTTACCTACGAGCAGTACTTC
many,TRBJ1-2,TRBD1,TRBV6-1,CASTRDRHYGYTF,TGTGCCAGCACCCGGGACAGGCACTATGGCTACACCTTC
.,TRBJ2-3,TRBD2,TRBV20-1,CSASSGGAGDTQYF,TGCAGTGCGTCTAGCGGGGGGGCCGGAGATACGCAGTATTTT
many,TRBJ2-4,.,TRBV20-1,CSAPDLGLAKNIQYF,TGCAGTGCTCCTGACTTGGGACTAGCCAAAAACATTCAGTACTTC
many,TRBJ2-1,.,TRBV27,CASSLGRQSYNEQFF,TGTGCCAGCAGTTTAGGTAGACAGTCCTACAATGAGCAGTTCTTC
many,TRBJ2-2,.,TRBV7-7,CASSLLRKGQLNTGELFF,TGTGCTAGCAGCCTACTACGCAAGGGACAATTAAACACCGGGGAGCTGTTTTTT
few,TRBJ1-1,.,TRBV20-1,CVNQRNTEAFF,TGCGTTAACCAAAGGAACACTGAAGCTTTCTTT
many,TRBJ2-7,.,TRBV29-1,CSVKTTGGPYEQYF,TGCAGCGTAAAAACGACAGGAGGTCCTTACGAGCAGTACTTC
few,TRBJ2-7,TRBD2,TRBV4-3,CASSQERAGGPHEQYF,TGCGCCAGCAGCCAAGAACGGGCGGGAGGGCCCCACGAGCAGTACTTC